This T cell receptor (beta chain) was found in a study of blood T cells in healthy people across ages (dated by TCRdb to about 2015). Some background on the complete study: In model experiments, template switching captured roughly one uniquely barcoded TCR beta cDNA molecule for every two T cells. The study measured age-related changes in TCR beta repertoire diversity using deep sequencing normalized with unique cDNA molecular identifiers. The donors were divided into four age groups: young (average around 17 years), middle-aged (about 40), aged (about 56) and long-lived (about 79). To avoid experimental bias, donors of different ages were distributed randomly across sequencing lanes. For two donors (one aged 18 to 30 and one aged 80 or older), the study analyzed two additional independent replicas of 1 million unique cDNA reads from the same blood draw. Study-wide findings and limitations: A strong correlation was found between observed TCR beta diversity and the percentage of naive T cells measured by flow cytometry. Because donor CMV infection status was unknown, age-related changes in expanded clonotypes were potentially confounded. Compared with the aged group, the long-lived group had more naive CD4+ T cells, fewer expanded clones and increased TCR diversity, suggesting age selection. Observed TCR beta diversity per million T cells fell roughly linearly with age, and a significant reduction was already apparent by age roughly 40. Estimates of total diversity from one million sequenced T cells were regarded as lower bounds and underestimates. Bulk unsorted PBMC profiling prevented conclusive comparison of naive and antigen-experienced compartments.

Systemically healthy Caucasian individuals from Russia, some 36 in total and aged about 6 to 95 years, were included as donors. Each donor gave ten milliliters of peripheral blood, collected into EDTA-treated Vacutainer tubes. Ficoll-Paque density-gradient centrifugation was used to isolate PBMCs, with at least 6.5 million per sample. Total RNA, at least 6 micrograms per sample, was extracted from PBMCs with Trizol reagent. For every donor, flow cytometry on a PBMC aliquot measured the percentage of naive CD45RAhigh/CD27high T cells. Points on this clonotype: Its recognized antigen is unknown. No clone much larger than this one lies a single base away; base qualities are absent.

Library construction relied on 5' RACE. Sequencing instrument: Illumina HiSeq 2500. A second PCR of about 6 to 12 cycles was run with a J-beta primer mix and a sample-barcoded 5' primer. A template-switch 5' adaptor carrying 12 random nucleotides introduced a unique molecular identifier onto each TCR beta cDNA molecule. Each sample yielded at least 2.5 million CDR3-containing paired-end reads. All of the RNA was converted into first-strand cDNA using the Mint cDNA synthesis kit, with a TRBC-specific oligonucleotide serving as the primer. Following uracil-DNA glycosylase treatment, all cDNA underwent a first 18-cycle PCR with the universal primers M1SS and BC2_uni_R. As for the original processing: For normalization, 1 million high-quality reads, each with a distinct molecular identifier, were randomly selected from each sample. Reads with shared molecular identifiers were discarded instead of being binned into consensus sequences. MiTCR, set to a Q25 quality threshold and the strictest error-elimination algorithm, was used for CDR3 identification, clonotype clustering and error correction. A nonparametric unseen species model using Euler transformation provided a lower-bound estimate of total TCR beta diversity. TCRdb reanalyzed the raw reads on its own, using fastp at Q25 for trimming and MiXCR for clone calling, and kept in-frame beta chains. Every CDR3 protein is listed once, alongside the most common genes and DNA of its rows. It is TCRdb's table, rather than the study itself, that gives the V and J calls and clone size. The sample contains fewer than 1,000,000 distinct CDR3 sequences, less than 60% of them found a single time. Jointly, the top ten make up 18% of the sample.

The CDR3 starts with the cysteine, ends with the phenylalanine, and has 14 residues. CDR3 DNA only is kept here, 42 bases in frame from base 1. V is shortened by 3 bases, J by 5 bases, and the region joining them spans 12 bases. This chain joins TRBV12-3 or TRBV12-4 to TRBJ2-3; the D assignment is uncertain and may be TRBD1 or TRBD2, with 5 bases supporting each. Material for sequencing was blood. The source of this sequence is an older man in good health. The DNA reads TGTGCCAGCAGTTTTAGAGGGGCCGGAGATACGCAGTATTTT. This yields the protein CASSFRGAGDTQYF.